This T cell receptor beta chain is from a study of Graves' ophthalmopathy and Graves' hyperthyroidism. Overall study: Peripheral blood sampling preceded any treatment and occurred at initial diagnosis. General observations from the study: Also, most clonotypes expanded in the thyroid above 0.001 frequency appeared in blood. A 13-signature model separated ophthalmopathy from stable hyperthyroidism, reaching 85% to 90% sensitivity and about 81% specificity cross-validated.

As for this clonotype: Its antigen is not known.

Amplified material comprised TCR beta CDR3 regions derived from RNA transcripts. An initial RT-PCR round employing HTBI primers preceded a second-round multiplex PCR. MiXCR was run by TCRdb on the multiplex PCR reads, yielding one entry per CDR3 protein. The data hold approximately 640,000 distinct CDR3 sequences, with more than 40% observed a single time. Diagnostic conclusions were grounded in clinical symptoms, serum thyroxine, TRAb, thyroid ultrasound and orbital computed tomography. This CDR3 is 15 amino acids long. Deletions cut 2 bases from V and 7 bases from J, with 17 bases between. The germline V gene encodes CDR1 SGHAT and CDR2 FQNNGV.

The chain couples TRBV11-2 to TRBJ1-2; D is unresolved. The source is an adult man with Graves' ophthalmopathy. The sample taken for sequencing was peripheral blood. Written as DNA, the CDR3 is TGTGCCAGCAGCTTAAGTCCGGACGATCATTTTGGCTACACCTTC. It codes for CASSLSPDDHFGYTF.